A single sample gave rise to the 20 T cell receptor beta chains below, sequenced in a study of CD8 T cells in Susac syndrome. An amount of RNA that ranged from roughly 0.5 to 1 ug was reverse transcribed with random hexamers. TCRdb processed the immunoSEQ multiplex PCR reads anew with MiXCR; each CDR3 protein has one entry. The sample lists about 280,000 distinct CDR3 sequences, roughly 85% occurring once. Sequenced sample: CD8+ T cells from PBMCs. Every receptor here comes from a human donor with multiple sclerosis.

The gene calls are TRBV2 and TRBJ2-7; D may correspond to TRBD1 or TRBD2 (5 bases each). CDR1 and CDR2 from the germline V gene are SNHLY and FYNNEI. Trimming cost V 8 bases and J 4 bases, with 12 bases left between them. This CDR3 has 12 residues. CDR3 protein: CASLAGGYEQYF. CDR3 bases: TGTGCCAGCCTCGCTGGGGGATACGAGCAGTACTTC.

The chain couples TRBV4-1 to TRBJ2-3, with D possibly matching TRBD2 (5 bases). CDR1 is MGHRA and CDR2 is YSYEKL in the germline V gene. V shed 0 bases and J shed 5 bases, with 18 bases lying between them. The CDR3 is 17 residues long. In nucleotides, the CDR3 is TGCGCCAGCAGCCAAGATCCGGCTAGCCCGCTTTTAGATACGCAGTATTTT. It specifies CASSQDPASPLLDTQYF.

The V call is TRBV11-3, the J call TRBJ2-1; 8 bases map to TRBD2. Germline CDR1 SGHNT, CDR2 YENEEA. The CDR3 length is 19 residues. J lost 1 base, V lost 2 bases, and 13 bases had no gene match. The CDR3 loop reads CASSLTTSAGAGSYNEQFF. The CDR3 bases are TGTGCCAGCAGCTTAACGACTTCAGCGGGAGCGGGATCCTACAATGAGCAGTTCTTC.

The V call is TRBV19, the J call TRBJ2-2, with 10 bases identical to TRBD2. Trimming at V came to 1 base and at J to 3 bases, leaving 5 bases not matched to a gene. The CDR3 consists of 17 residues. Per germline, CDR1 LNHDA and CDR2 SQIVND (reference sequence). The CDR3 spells CASSIGLAGEDTGELFF. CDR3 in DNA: TGTGCCAGTAGTATAGGGCTAGCGGGAGAAGACACCGGGGAGCTGTTTTTT.

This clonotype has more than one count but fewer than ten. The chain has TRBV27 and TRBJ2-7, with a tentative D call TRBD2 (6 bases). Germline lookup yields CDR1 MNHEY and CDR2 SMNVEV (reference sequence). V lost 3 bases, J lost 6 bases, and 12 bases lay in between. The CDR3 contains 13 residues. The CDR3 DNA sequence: TGTGCCAGCAGTTTGAGTGGGAGGAGCGAGCAGTACTTC. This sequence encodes CASSLSGRSEQYF.

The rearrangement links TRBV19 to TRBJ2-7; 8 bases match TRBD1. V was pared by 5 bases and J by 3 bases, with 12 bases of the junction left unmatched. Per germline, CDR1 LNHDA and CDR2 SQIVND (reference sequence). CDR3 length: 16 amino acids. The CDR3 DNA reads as TGTGCCAGTAGTGACCCCGGGACAGGACTAAACTACGAGCAGTACTTC. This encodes CASSDPGTGLNYEQYF.

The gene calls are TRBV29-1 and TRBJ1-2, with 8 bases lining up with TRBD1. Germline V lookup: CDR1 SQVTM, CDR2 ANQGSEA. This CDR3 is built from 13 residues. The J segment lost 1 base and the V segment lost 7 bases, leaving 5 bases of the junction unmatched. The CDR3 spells CSAPDRGNYGYTF. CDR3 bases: TGCAGCGCCCCCGACAGGGGTAACTATGGCTACACCTTC.

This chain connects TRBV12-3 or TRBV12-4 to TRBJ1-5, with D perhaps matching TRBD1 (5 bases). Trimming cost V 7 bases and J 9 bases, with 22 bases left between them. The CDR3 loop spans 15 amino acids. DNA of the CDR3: TGTGCCAGCACTCAGGAGGAACAGGTGCAATGGCCCCAGCATTTT. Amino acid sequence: CASTQEEQVQWPQHF.

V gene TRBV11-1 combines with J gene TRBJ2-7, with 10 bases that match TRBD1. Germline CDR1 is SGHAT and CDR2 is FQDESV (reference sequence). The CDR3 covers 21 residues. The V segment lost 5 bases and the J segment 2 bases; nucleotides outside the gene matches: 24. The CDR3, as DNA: TGTGCCAGCAGCCCTCCACCCGGGACAGGGGTCCTTGAAGGGGGGGCCTACGAGCAGTACTTC. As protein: CASSPPPGTGVLEGGAYEQYF.

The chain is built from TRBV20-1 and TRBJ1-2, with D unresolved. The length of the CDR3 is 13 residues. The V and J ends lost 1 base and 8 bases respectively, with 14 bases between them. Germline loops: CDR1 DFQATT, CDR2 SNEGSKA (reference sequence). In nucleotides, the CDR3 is TGCAGTGCTAGAGCCGGGTCCCCGGGGGGCTACACCTTC. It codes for CSARAGSPGGYTF.

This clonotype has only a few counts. CDR3 amino acids: CASRKIRGRRFTEAFF. The DNA of the CDR3 is TGTGCCAGCAGGAAAATCAGGGGGCGCAGGTTCACTGAAGCTTTCTTT. The V gene is TRBV7-8, the J gene TRBJ1-1, with 8 bases fitting TRBD1. Germline assignment: CDR1 SGHVS and CDR2 FQNEAQ. The CDR3 spans 16 residues. The V gene end was trimmed by 6 bases and the J gene end by 4 bases; junction bases not matched to a gene: 13.

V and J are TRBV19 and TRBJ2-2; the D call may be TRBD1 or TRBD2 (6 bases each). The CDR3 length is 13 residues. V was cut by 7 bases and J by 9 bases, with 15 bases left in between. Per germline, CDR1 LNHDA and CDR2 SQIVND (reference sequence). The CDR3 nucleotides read TGTGCCAGTAAAAACGGGGGCAGCTGGGAGCTGTTTTTT. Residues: CASKNGGSWELFF.

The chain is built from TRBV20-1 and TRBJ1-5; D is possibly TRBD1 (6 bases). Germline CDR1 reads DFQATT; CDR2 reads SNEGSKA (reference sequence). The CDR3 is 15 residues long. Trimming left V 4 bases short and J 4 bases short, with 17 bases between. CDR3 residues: CSANREWGRNQPQHF. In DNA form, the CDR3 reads TGCAGTGCTAACAGGGAGTGGGGTAGGAATCAGCCCCAGCATTTT.

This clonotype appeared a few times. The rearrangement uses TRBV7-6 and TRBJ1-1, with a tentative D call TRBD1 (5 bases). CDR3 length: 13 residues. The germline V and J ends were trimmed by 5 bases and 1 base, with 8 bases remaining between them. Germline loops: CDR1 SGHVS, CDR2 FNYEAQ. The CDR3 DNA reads TGTGCCAGCAGCCCGCAGGGGAACACTGAAGCTTTCTTT. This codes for CASSPQGNTEAFF.

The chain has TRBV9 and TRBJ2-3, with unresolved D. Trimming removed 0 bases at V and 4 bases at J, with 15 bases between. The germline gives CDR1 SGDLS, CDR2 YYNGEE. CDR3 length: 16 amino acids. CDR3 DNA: TGTGCCAGCAGCGTAGCCGGCGCACCAACCCCAGATACGCAGTATTTT. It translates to CASSVAGAPTPDTQYF.

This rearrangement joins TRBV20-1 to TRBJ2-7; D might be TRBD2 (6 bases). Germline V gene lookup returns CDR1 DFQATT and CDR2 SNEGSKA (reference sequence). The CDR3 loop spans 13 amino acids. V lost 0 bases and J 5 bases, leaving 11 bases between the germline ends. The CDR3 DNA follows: TGCAGTGCTAGAGATGGAGGGTCCAACGAGCAGTACTTC. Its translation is CSARDGGSNEQYF.

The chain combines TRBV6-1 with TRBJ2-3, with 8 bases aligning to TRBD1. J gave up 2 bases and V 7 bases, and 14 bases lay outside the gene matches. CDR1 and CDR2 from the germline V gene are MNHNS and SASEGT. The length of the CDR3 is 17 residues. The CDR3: CASNQGAHPVFTDTQYF. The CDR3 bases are TGTGCCAGCAACCAGGGGGCTCACCCCGTTTTCACAGATACGCAGTATTTT.

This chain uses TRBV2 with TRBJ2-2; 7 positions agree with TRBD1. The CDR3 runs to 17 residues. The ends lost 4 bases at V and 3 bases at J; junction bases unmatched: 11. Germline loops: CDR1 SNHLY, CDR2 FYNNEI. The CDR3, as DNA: TGTGCCAGCAGTGTGTGGGTAGTCGGGACAGACACCGGGGAGCTGTTTTTT. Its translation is CASSVWVVGTDTGELFF.

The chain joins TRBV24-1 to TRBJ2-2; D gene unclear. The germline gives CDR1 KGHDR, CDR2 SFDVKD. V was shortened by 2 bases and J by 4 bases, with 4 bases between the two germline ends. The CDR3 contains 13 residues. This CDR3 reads CATSDSRTGELFF. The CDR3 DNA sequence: TGTGCCACCAGTGATTCTCGCACCGGGGAGCTGTTTTTT.

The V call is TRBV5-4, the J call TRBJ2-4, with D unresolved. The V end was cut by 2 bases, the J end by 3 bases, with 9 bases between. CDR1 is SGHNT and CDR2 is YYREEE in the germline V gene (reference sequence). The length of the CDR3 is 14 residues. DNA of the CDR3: TGTGCCAGCAGCTTCGGAGTTATCAAAAACATTCAGTACTTC. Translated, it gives CASSFGVIKNIQYF.